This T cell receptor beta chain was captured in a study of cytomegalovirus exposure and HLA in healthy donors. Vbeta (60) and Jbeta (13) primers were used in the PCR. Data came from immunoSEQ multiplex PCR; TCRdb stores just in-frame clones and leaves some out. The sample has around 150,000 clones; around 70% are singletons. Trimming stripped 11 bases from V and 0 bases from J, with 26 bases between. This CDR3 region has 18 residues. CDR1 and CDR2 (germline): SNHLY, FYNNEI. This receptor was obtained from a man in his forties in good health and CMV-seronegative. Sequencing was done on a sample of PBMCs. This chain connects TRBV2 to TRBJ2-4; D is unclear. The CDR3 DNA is TGTGCCCCTCCGTTATATAATGGAGTCGGTGAAGCCAAAAACATTCAGTACTTC. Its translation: CAPPLYNGVGEAKNIQYF.